This T cell receptor beta chain was observed in a study of cytomegalovirus exposure and HLA in healthy donors. PCR was performed using 60 Vbeta and 13 Jbeta primers. Sequencing was performed with immunoSEQ multiplex PCR; in TCRdb, only in-frame clones are kept and a portion is missing. The table lists approximately 120,000 clones, roughly 63% of them singletons. Trimming took off 4 bases at V and 5 bases at J, with 12 bases between the two ends. Germline V CDR1 and CDR2: SGHRS, YFSETQ. The CDR3 totals 13 residues. The chain recombines TRBV5-1 with TRBJ2-5; a weak D match, TRBD2 (5 bases). This receptor was identified in a woman aged 70 to 79 in good health and CMV-seropositive. Input material: PBMCs. This CDR3 is CASSPAGGETQYF. CDR3 bases: TGCGCCAGCAGCCCCGCGGGCGGGGAGACCCAGTACTTC. Full variable domain (missing parts from reference TRBV5-1 and TRBJ2-5): KAGVTQTPRYLIKTRGQQVTLSCSPISGHRSVSWYQQTPGQGLQFLFEYFSETQRNKGNFPGRFSGRQFSNSRSEMNVSTLELGDSALYLCASSPAGGETQYFGPGTRLLVL.